Below, one TCR beta chain is given with its context. CDR3 size: 15 residues. The ends were cut back, 6 bases at V and 2 bases at J, with 14 bases in the middle. Germline CDR1 MNHEY, CDR2 SVGAGI. Clones were read by immunoSEQ multiplex PCR, and TCRdb kept only the in-frame ones, dropping some. The sample has more than 65,000 clones; 78% are singletons. The entry originates in a study of OX40 agonist ivuxolimab in advanced cancers. The clonotype comes from an adult with an advanced solid tumor such as melanoma, head and neck, liver or kidney cancer. The sample in question was CD4+ or CD8+ T cells sorted from blood, obtained in a trial of the OX40 agonist ivuxolimab. The chain combines TRBV6-5 with TRBJ1-5; D may be TRBD1 (5 bases). The CDR3 here is CASSPSPGRNQPQHF. The CDR3 nucleotides are TGTGCCAGCAGCCCGAGTCCAGGGCGCAATCAGCCCCAGCATTTT.